This record concerns one T cell receptor beta chain sequence. The antigen is unknown. An end of the junction differs from the germline gene, which may be a read error. The CDR3 has 13 amino acids. Germline loops: CDR1 LNHDA, CDR2 SQIVND (reference sequence). Sample time point: persistent/refractory GD, antithyroid drugs over 5 years with positive TRAb. PBMCs were the source of the RNA used for TCR sequencing. This sample is drawn from a study of regulatory T cells in long-lasting Graves disease. The authors built TCR beta libraries using iRepertoire HTBI primers and Arm-PCR of CDR3 regions. Original handling: The samples included approximately 60 TRBV and 15 or so TRBJ segments. TCRdb reanalysed the multiplex PCR reads using MiXCR and keeps one entry per CDR3 protein. None of the V and J calls come from the authors' own analysis; TCRdb made them. The table shows some 370,000 distinct CDR3 sequences, with around 23% occurring only once.

Study observations and caveats: Persistent cases favored TRBV28, TRBJ1-2 and TRBJ2-5.

The chain recombines TRBV19 with TRBJ1-2; unclear D gene. The sample here was peripheral blood mononuclear cells (PBMCs), taken when the disease was refractory, from a patient treated with antithyroid drugs. The sequence was collected from a middle-aged woman with Graves disease. The CDR3 protein is CASTPSGSYVYTF. In DNA form, the CDR3 reads TGTGCCAGTACCCCGTCCGGGTCCTATGTCTACACCTTC.